This T cell receptor beta chain was retrieved from a study of cytomegalovirus exposure and HLA in healthy donors. About the study: Counted in an early data release were 65 million to 100 million unique TCRs from HLA-typed donors. Study results and caveats: 87-base-pair reads could not separate some V segments, including TRBV6-2 and TRBV6-3.

PCR involved 60 Vbeta and 13 Jbeta primers. The data were produced by immunoSEQ multiplex PCR, yet TCRdb's version contains in-frame clones alone and is incomplete. Of about 150,000 clones listed, roughly four fifths were seen once; the top ten hold 3% to 3.5%. Remarks on this clone: Its cognate antigen is unknown. This same CDR3 is encoded by further DNA sequences in the sample.

Germline-derived CDR1 and CDR2 are SGHRS and YFSETQ. The CDR3 sequence is 12 residues long. V lost 1 base to trimming and J lost 2 bases, with 4 bases between them. The rearrangement joins TRBV5-1 to TRBJ2-7; D is ambiguous. Sequencing was performed on PBMCs. The sequence was obtained from a woman aged 40 to 50 in good health and CMV-seronegative. The DNA of the CDR3 is TGCGCCAGCAGCTTGCCAACCTACGAGCAGTACTTC. Its protein is CASSLPTYEQYF.